The rows below give T cell receptor beta chains drawn from one sample of a study of blood T cell repertoires in COVID-19. Clones were sequenced by immunoSEQ multiplex PCR, and TCRdb holds only the in-frame ones, with some missing. The data contain 150,000 to 180,000 clones, around 87% of them seen just once; the ten biggest clones take up roughly 14%. Sequencing was done on a sample of peripheral blood. These receptors originate from a woman aged 40 to 49 with acute or convalescent COVID-19. CDR3s leave out the opening cysteine and the closing phenylalanine or tryptophan. Some rows mark clone size as missing; the rest say once, few, many or name a class of expanded clone.

TRBV27	TRBJ1-5	-	ASSARDRGGPQH
TRBV30	TRBJ2-1	-	AWSVQLAGVGEQF
TRBV10-1	TRBJ2-7	-	ASSLSGTGGEQY
TRBV6-2/TRBV6-3	TRBJ2-2	-	ASSSRTSGGTGELF
TRBV7-7	TRBJ2-7	-	ASSPGLAASYEQY
TRBV3-1/TRBV3-2	TRBJ1-2	-	ASSQARTGGFYGYT
TRBV5-4	TRBJ1-2	-	ATAGTGQVNYGYT
TRBV27	TRBJ1-1	once	ASSLYRGLRLNTEAF
TRBV7-8	TRBJ2-1	-	ASSPAPSGRTNEQF
TRBV6-6	TRBJ2-3	-	AIEKPAGGLADTQY
TRBV4-2	TRBJ2-2	-	ASSLDTRNTGELF
TRBV28	TRBJ1-3	once	ASSLTGAGNTIY
TRBV7-8	TRBJ2-4	-	ASSFREGNIQY
TRBV19	TRBJ2-1	-	ASSRTGWDNEQF
TRBV7-9	TRBJ2-7	-	ASSLRSEFTYEQY
TRBV20-1	TRBJ2-4	-	SASISGQSLAKNIQY
TRBV5-1	TRBJ2-3	-	ASSSTTSGRTDTQY
TRBV7-6	TRBJ1-4	-	ASSTRTGFNEKLF